The subject of this entry is one T cell receptor (beta chain). The antigen is undetermined. This sample was included in a study of blood T cells in healthy people across ages. Study-wide points: Researchers judged that diversity estimates from one million T cells fell short of true values. Reliance upon unsorted PBMCs precluded definitive naive versus antigen-experienced comparison.

A second PCR of about 7 to 11 cycles used a sample-barcoded 5' primer and a J-beta primer mix. TCRdb fed the 5' RACE reads into MiXCR, producing one record per CDR3 protein. The table lists 1.5 million to 2 million distinct CDR3 sequences, around half of them singletons. Source material: blood. The sequence was collected from a woman in her 40s in good health.

The CDR3 loop reads CSARDPSGVETQYF. CDR3 sequence (DNA): TGCAGTGCTAGAGATCCTAGCGGGGTCGAGACCCAGTACTTC. This chain connects TRBV20-1 to TRBJ2-7, with 9 bases fitting TRBD2. The J call may be mistaken, given a closer DNA end match to TRBJ2-5. The CDR3 covers 14 residues. Germline assignment: CDR1 DFQATT and CDR2 SNEGSKA (reference sequence).